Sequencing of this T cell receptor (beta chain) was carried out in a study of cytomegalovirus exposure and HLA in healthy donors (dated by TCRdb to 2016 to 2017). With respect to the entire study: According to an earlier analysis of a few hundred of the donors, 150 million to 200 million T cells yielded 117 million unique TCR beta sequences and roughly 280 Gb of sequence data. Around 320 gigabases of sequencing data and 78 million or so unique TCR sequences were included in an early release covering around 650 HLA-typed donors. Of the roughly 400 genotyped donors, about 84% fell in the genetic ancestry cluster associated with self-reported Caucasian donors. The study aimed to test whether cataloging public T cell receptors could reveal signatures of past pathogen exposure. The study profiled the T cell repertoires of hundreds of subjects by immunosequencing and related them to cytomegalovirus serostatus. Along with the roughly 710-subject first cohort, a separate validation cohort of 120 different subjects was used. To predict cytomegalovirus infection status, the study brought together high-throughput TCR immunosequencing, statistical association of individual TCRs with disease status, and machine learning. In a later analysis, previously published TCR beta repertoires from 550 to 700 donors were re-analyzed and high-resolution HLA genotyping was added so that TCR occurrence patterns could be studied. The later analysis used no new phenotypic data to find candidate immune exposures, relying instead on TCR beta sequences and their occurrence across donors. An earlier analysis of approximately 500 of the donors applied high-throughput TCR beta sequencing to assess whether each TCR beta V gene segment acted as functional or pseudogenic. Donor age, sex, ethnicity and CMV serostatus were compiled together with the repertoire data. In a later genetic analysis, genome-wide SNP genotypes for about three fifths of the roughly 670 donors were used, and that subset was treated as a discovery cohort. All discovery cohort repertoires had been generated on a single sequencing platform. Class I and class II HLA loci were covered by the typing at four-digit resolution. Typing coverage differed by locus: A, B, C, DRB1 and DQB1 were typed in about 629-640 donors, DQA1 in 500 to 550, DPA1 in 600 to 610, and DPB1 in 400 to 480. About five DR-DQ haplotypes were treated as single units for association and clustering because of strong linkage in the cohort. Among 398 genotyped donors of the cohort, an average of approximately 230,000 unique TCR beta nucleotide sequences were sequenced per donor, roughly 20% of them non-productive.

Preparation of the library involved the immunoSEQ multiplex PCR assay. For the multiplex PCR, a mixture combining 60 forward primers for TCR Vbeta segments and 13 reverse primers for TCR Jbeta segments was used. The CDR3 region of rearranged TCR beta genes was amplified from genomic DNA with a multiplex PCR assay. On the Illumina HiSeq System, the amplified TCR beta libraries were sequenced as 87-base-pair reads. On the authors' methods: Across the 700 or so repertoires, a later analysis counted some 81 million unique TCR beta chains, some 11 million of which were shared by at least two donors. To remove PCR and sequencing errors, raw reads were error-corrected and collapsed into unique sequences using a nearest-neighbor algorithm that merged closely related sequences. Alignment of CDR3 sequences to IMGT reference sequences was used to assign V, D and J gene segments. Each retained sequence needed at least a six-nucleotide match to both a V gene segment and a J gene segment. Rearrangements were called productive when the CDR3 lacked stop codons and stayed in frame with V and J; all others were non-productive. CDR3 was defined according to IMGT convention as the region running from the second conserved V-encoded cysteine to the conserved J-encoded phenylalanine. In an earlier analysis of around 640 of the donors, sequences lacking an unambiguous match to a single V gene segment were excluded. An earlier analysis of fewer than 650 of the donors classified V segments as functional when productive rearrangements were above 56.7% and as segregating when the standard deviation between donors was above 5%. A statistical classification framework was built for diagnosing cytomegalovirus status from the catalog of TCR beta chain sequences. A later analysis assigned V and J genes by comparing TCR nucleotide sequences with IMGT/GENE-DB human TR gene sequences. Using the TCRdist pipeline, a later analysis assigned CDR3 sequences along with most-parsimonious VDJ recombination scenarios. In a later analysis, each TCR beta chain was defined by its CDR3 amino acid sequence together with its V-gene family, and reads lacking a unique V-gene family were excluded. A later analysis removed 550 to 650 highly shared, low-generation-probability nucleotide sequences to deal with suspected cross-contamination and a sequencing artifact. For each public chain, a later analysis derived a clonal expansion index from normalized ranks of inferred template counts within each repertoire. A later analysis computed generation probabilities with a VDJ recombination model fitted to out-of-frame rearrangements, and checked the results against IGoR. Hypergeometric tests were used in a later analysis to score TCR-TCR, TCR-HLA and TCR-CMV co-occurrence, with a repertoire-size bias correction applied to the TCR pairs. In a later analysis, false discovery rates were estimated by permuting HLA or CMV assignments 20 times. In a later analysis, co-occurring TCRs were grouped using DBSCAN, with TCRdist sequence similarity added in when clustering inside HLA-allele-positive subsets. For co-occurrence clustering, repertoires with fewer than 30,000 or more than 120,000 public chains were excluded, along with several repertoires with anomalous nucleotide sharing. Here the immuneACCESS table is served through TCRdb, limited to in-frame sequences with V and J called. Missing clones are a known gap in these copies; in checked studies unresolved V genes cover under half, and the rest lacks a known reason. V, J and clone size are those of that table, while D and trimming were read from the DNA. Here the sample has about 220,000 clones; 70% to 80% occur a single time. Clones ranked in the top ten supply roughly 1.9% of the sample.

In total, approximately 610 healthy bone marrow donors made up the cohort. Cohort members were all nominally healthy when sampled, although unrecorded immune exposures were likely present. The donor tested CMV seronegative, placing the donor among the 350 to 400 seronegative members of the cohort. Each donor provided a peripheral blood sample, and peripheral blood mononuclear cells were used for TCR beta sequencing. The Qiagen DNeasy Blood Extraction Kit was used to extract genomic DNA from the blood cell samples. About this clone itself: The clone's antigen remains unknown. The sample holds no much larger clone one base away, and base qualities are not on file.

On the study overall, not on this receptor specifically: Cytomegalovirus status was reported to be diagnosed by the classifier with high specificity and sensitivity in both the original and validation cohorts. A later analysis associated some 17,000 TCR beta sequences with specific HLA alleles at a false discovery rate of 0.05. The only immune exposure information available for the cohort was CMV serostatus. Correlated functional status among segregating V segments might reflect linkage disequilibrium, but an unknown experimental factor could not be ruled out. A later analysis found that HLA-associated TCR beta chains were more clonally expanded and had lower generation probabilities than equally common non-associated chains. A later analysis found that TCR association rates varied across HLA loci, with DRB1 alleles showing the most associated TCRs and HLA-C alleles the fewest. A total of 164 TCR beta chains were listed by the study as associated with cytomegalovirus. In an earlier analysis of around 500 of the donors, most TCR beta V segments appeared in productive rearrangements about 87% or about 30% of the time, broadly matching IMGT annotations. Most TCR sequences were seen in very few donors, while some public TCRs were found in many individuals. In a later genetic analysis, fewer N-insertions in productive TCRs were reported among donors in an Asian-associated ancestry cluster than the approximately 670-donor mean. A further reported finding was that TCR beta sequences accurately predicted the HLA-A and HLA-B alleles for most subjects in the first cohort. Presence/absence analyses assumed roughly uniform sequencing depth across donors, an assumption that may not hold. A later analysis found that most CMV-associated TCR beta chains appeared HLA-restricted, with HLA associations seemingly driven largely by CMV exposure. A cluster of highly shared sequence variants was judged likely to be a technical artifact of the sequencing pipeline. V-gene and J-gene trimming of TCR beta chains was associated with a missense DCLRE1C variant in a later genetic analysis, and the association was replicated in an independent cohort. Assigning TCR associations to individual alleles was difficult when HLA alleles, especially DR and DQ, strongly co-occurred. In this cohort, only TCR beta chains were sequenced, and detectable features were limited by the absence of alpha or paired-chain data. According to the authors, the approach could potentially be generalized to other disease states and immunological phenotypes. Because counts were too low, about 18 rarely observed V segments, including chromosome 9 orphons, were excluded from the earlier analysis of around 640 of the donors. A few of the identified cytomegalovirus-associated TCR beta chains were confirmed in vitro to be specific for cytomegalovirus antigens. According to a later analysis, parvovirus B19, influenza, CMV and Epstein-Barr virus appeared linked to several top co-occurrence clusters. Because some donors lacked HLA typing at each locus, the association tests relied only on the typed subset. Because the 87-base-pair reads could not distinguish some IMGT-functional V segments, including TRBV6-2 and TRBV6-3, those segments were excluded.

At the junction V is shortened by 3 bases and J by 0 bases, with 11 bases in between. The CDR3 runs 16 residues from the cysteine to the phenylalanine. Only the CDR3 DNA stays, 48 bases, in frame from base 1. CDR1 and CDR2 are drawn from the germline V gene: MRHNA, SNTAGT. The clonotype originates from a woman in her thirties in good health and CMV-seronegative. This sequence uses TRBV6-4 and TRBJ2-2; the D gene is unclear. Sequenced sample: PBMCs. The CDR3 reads CASSDVAAANTGELFF. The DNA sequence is TGTGCCAGCAGTGATGTAGCCGCCGCGAACACCGGGGAGCTGTTTTTT.